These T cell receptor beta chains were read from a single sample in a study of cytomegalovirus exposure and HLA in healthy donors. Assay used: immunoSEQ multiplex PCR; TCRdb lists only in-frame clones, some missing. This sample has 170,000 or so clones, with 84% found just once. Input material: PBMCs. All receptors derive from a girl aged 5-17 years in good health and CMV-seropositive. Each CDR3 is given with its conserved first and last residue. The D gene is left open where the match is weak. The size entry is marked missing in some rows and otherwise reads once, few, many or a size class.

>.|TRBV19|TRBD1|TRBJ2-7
TGTGCCAGTAGCGACTCCGGGACAGCCTTGAGCTCCTACGAGCAGTACTTC
CASSDSGTALSSYEQYF
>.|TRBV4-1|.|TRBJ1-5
TGCGCCAGCAGCCAAGGGGCAAGCAATCAGCCCCAGCATTTT
CASSQGASNQPQHF
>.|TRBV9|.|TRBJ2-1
TGTGCCAGCAGCGTGGCGGCCTCCTACAATGAGCAGTTCTTC
CASSVAASYNEQFF
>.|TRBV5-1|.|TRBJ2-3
TGCGCCAGCAGCTTGGCGTATGGGAGGGATACGCAGTATTTT
CASSLAYGRDTQYF
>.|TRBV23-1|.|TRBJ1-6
TGCGCCAGCAGTCAATACCCTAGGACAGACTCACCCCTCCACTTT
CASSQYPRTDSPLHF
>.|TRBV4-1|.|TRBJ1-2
TGCGCCAGCAGCCTAATACCCTTGGACAGTCCTAGCTATGGCTACACCTTC
CASSLIPLDSPSYGYTF
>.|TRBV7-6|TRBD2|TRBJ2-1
TGTGCCAGCAGCTTAGTCGGGGGGGTCTCCTACAATGAGCAGTTCTTC
CASSLVGGVSYNEQFF
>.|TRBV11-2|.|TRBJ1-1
TGTGCCAGCAGGATACAGGGGAACACTGAAGCTTTCTTT
CASRIQGNTEAFF
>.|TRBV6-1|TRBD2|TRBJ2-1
TGTGCCAGCCGGGTCTTAGCGGGGGGGTACAATGAGCAGTTCTTC
CASRVLAGGYNEQFF
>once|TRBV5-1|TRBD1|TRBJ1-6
TGCGCCAGCAGCCGAGGGACAGGGGATAATTCACCCCTCCACTTT
CASSRGTGDNSPLHF
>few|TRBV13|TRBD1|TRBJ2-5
TGTGCCAGCAGCGGGCGGGACAGGGGGCCAGAGACCCAGTACTTC
CASSGRDRGPETQYF
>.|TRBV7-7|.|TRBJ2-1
TGTGCTAGCAGCTTAGCGGAGGCAGATGAGCAGTTCTTC
CASSLAEADEQFF
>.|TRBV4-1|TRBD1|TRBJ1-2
TGCGCCAGCAGCCAAGGGTACAGGGGCTATGGCTACACCTTC
CASSQGYRGYGYTF
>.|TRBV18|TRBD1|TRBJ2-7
TGTGCCAGCTCACCACCGGGACAGGCTTCCTACGAGCAGTACTTC
CASSPPGQASYEQYF
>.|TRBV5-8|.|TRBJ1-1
TGTGCCAGCAGCTTGGCCGGGAGCACTGAAGCTTTCTTT
CASSLAGSTEAFF
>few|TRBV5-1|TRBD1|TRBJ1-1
TGCGCCAGCAGCGCCTCCGGGACAGGGGGCCTCCTTGAAGCTTTCTTT
CASSASGTGGLLEAFF
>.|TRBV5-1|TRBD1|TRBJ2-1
TGCGCCAGCAGCTTGCAGGGACAGCATAATGAGCAGTTCTTC
CASSLQGQHNEQFF
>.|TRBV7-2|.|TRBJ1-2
TGTGCCAGCAGCTTAGGGGCCAACTTAGAAAATGGCTACACCTTC
CASSLGANLENGYTF
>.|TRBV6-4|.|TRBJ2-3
TGTGCCAGCGCCCAGGGGAATTCAGGAGATACGCAGTATTTT
CASAQGNSGDTQYF
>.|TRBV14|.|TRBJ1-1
TGTGCCAGCAGCACTGGGCAGAACACTGAAGCTTTCTTT
CASSTGQNTEAFF
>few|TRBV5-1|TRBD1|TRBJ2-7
TGCGCCAGCAGCTTGGAGGTGACAGGGGGCTTAAGCGAGCAGTACTTC
CASSLEVTGGLSEQYF
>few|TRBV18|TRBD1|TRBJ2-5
TGTGCCAGCTCACCGACGACAGGGGTAAAGGAGACCCAGTACTTC
CASSPTTGVKETQYF
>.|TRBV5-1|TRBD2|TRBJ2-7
TGCGCCAGCAGCTTAGCGGGGGCCGCCTACGAGCAGTACTTC
CASSLAGAAYEQYF
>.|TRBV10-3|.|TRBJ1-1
TGTGCCATCAGTGACTGGGGCCCAAACACTGAAGCTTTCTTT
CAISDWGPNTEAFF
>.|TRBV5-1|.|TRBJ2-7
TGCGCCAGCAGCCCAACAGGGTTCTACGAGCAGTACTTC
CASSPTGFYEQYF
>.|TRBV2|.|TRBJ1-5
TGTGCCAGCAGCTTTCATTATCTCCTCAGGCGCAATCAGCCCCAGCATTTT
CASSFHYLLRRNQPQHF
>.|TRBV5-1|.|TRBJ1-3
TGCGCCAGCAGCTCGGACATATCCTCTGGAAACACCATATATTTT
CASSSDISSGNTIYF
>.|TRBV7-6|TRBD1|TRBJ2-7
TGTGCCAGCAGCCCATCGACAGGGAGCTCCTACGAGCAGTACTTC
CASSPSTGSSYEQYF
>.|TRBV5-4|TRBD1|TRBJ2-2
TGTGCCAGCAGGGACAGGGGGCCGCTGAACACCGGGGAGCTGTTTTTT
CASRDRGPLNTGELFF
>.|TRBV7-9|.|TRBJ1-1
TGTGCCAGCAGCTTAGTGAGGAACAGGGACCTTATGAACACTGAAGCTTTCTTT
CASSLVRNRDLMNTEAFF
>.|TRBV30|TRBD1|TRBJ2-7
TGTGCCTGGAGTGTACGAGGGGGACAGGGGGCGAGAGAGCAGTACTTC
CAWSVRGGQGAREQYF
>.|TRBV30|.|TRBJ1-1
TGTGCCTGGAGGCCCCCGTCAGGGAGGGGGAACACTGAAGCTTTCTTT
CAWRPPSGRGNTEAFF
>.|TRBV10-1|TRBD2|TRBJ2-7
TGCGCCCGACGCGGGGGTGTATCCTACGAGCAGTACTTC
CARRGGVSYEQYF
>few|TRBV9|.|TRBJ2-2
TGTGCCAGCGCATCGGGGTCCGGGGAGCTGTTTTTT
CASASGSGELFF
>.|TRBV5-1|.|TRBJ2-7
TGCGCCAGCAGCTTGGGGGGCAGGAGCTCCTACGAGCAGTACTTC
CASSLGGRSSYEQYF
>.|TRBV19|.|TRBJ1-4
TGTGCCAGTAGTATCGGGGGACTTCATAATGAAAAACTGTTTTTT
CASSIGGLHNEKLFF
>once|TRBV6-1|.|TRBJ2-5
TGTGCCAGCAGTCAAGCTACAGGGCGGGTGGTCGAGACCCAGTACTTC
CASSQATGRVVETQYF
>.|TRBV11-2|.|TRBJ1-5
TGTGCCAGCAGCTTAGGGGACATATGGCAGCCCCAGCATTTT
CASSLGDIWQPQHF
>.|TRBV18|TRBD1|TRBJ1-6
TGTGCCAGCAAGGGACAGGGCCACTATAATTCACCCCTCCACTTT
CASKGQGHYNSPLHF